This is a list of T cell receptor beta chains from one sample in a study of T cell changes during pregnancy in multiple sclerosis. Assay used: immunoSEQ multiplex PCR; TCRdb lists only in-frame clones, some missing. The sample lists over 50,000 clones; around nine tenths were seen once. Source material: peripheral blood from another person, used as feeder cells. Every receptor here comes from a human donor whose cells served as feeder cells for cultures in a pregnancy study. Each CDR3 is given with its conserved first and last residue. D genes are given only for firm matches. Where a row states a size, it is once, few, many or the class of an expanded clone; other rows omit it.

CDR3aa	CDR3nt	v_gene	abundance	d_gene	j_gene
CASSRFGTGKSSYNSPLHF	TGTGCCAGCTCGCGATTCGGGACAGGCAAGAGCTCCTATAATTCACCCCTCCACTTT	TRBV18	once	TRBD1	TRBJ1-6
CASRRLAGALTGELFF	TGTGCCAGCAGGAGACTAGCGGGGGCCCTCACCGGGGAGCTGTTTTTT	TRBV2	-	TRBD2	TRBJ2-2
CASSSTRIGEQYF	TGTGCCAGCAGCTCGACTCGGATTGGGGAGCAGTACTTC	TRBV11-1	-	-	TRBJ2-7
CASSLTGVGNQPQHF	TGTGCCAGTAGCTTAACAGGGGTAGGGAATCAGCCCCAGCATTTT	TRBV19	-	TRBD1	TRBJ1-5
CASSPTGTGGDEQYF	TGTGCCAGCAGTCCTACCGGGACAGGGGGCGACGAGCAGTACTTC	TRBV6-1	few	TRBD1	TRBJ2-7
CASSGGGSNQPQHF	TGTGCCAGCTCGGGGGGCGGTAGCAATCAGCCCCAGCATTTT	TRBV18	once	-	TRBJ1-5
CASSLGHNTEAFF	TGTGCCAGCAGCTTAGGCCACAACACTGAAGCTTTCTTT	TRBV7-3	-	-	TRBJ1-1
CASSQSPSGGASEQFF	TGCGCCAGCAGCCAGTCTCCTAGCGGGGGGGCGAGTGAGCAGTTCTTC	TRBV4-3	-	TRBD2	TRBJ2-1
CAVPGTASNLYGYTF	TGTGCCGTACCCGGGACAGCGTCGAATCTTTATGGCTACACCTTC	TRBV2	-	TRBD1	TRBJ1-2
CASSQEIGTANTGELFF	TGTGCCAGCAGCCAAGAAATCGGGACAGCGAACACCGGGGAGCTGTTTTTT	TRBV4-2	-	TRBD1	TRBJ2-2
CASSVGTGSYYNEQFF	TGTGCCAGCAGCGTAGGGACAGGGTCATATTACAATGAGCAGTTCTTC	TRBV9	-	TRBD1	TRBJ2-1
CSAGRDLQYF	TGCAGTGCGGGTCGGGACTTGCAGTACTTC	TRBV20-1	once	-	TRBJ2-7
CASSISRAGNTEAFF	TGTGCCAGTAGTATTTCTCGGGCGGGGAACACTGAAGCTTTCTTT	TRBV19	-	-	TRBJ1-1
CASSLGLAVNYEQYF	TGCGCCAGCAGCTTGGGACTAGCGGTAAACTACGAGCAGTACTTC	TRBV5-1	-	TRBD2	TRBJ2-7
CASSYRRDTEAFF	TGTGCCAGCAGTTACAGGCGTGATACTGAAGCTTTCTTT	TRBV6-6	-	-	TRBJ1-1
CASSYKRGVPGELFF	TGTGCCAGCAGTTACAAGCGGGGGGTTCCCGGGGAGCTGTTTTTT	TRBV6-6	once	TRBD2	TRBJ2-2
CASSAKGQVVISGANVLTF	TGTGCCAGCAGCGCAAAGGGACAGGTCGTAATCTCTGGGGCCAACGTCCTGACTTTC	TRBV7-2	once	TRBD1	TRBJ2-6
CASSLLAGPTDTQYF	TGTGCCAGCAGCCTCCTAGCGGGGCCCACAGATACGCAGTATTTT	TRBV7-3	-	TRBD2	TRBJ2-3
CAISESGTGQAYNYGYTF	TGTGCCATCAGTGAGTCGGGGACAGGTCAAGCCTATAACTATGGCTACACCTTC	TRBV10-3	-	TRBD1	TRBJ1-2
CASSIVAGTNNQPQHF	TGTGCCAGTAGTATAGTAGCAGGGACCAACAATCAGCCCCAGCATTTT	TRBV19	-	-	TRBJ1-5
CASSSPGDPLTDTQYF	TGTGCCAGCAGTTCCCCCGGGGACCCCCTCACAGATACGCAGTATTTT	TRBV28	-	-	TRBJ2-3